One sample yielded the 25 T cell receptor beta chains listed below, sequenced in a study of OX40 agonist ivuxolimab in advanced cancers. Libraries were constructed by the immunoSEQ multiplex PCR assay. TCRdb holds this immuneACCESS table with in-frame rearrangements only. Some clones are missing; in checked studies, unresolved V genes explain under half, and the rest has no known cause. The sample contains approximately 82,000 clones, 80% to 95% of them found a single time. Clones ranked in the top ten supply around 0.64% of the sample. Sequenced here: CD4+ or CD8+ T cells sorted from blood, sampled in a trial of the OX40 agonist ivuxolimab. These receptors originate from an adult with an advanced solid tumor such as melanoma, head and neck, liver or kidney cancer.

The rearrangement joins TRBV6-1 to TRBJ1-2; D ambiguous. This CDR3 has 12 amino acids. CDR1 and CDR2 from the germline V gene are MNHNS and SASEGT. Trimming took 3 bases from V and 5 from J, leaving 7 bases between them. The CDR3 protein is CASSEGRYGYTF. The CDR3 DNA is TGTGCCAGCAGTGAGGGAAGGTATGGCTACACCTTC.

The chain combines TRBV11-1 with TRBJ2-5, with D possibly matching TRBD1 (6 bases). The V end was cut by 8 bases, the J end by 5 bases, with 15 bases between. From germline, CDR1 is SGHAT and CDR2 FQDESV (reference sequence). The CDR3 has 13 amino acids. DNA of the CDR3: TGTGCCAGCCGATGGGCAGGGGTCGAGACCCAGTACTTC. Its protein is CASRWAGVETQYF.

The chain recombines TRBV9 with TRBJ2-2, with 9 positions matching TRBD2. The CDR3 length is 15 residues. Per germline, CDR1 SGDLS and CDR2 YYNGEE. Trimming cost V 3 bases and J 6 bases; bases outside gene matches: 6. The chain's CDR3 is CASSAPGLAAGELFF. The CDR3 coding sequence is TGTGCCAGCAGCGCTCCGGGACTAGCTGCCGGGGAGCTGTTTTTT.

The chain has TRBV5-1 and TRBJ2-3; 7 bases line up with TRBD2. The junction had 0 bases not matched to a gene; V was cut back by 2 bases and J by 0 bases. The V gene's germline CDR1 is SGHRS and CDR2 YFSETQ. The CDR3 is 14 amino acids. The CDR3 here is CASSFSGSTDTQYF. The CDR3 DNA follows: TGCGCCAGCAGCTTTAGCGGGAGCACAGATACGCAGTATTTT. Full variable domain (remainder filled in from reference TRBV5-1 and TRBJ2-3): KAGVTQTPRYLIKTRGQQVTLSCSPISGHRSVSWYQQTPGQGLQFLFEYFSETQRNKGNFPGRFSGRQFSNSRSEMNVSTLELGDSALYLCASSFSGSTDTQYFGPGTRLTVL.

This chain connects TRBV5-6 to TRBJ2-5, with 10 bases aligning to TRBD2. Trimming took 2 bases from V and 2 from J; bases not matched to a gene: 3. The germline CDR1 and CDR2 sequences are SGHDT and YYEEEE. The CDR3 is 15 residues long. The CDR3, as DNA: TGTGCCAGCAGCTTCCCGGGACTAGCGCAAGAGACCCAGTACTTC. Translating it yields CASSFPGLAQETQYF.

The chain employs TRBV5-4 and TRBJ2-1, with no clear D. Germline V gene sequence: CDR1 SGHNT, CDR2 YYREEE (reference sequence). V was pared by 3 bases and J by 4 bases, with 5 bases between. CDR3 length: 12 residues. CDR3 nucleotide sequence: TGTGCCAGCAGCTACCAATACAATGAGCAGTTCTTC. It is translated as CASSYQYNEQFF.

The gene calls are TRBV7-3 and TRBJ1-1; the D is unclear. The CDR3 totals 13 residues. Between the trimmed V and J ends, which lost 1 base and 6 bases, there was a span of 9 bases. The germline V gene encodes CDR1 SGHTA and CDR2 FQGTGA. In DNA form, the CDR3 reads TGTGCCAGCAGCTTAAACGGTGTTGCTGAAGCTTTCTTT. It encodes CASSLNGVAEAFF.

The chain is built from TRBV18 and TRBJ2-1; 7 bases are a match to TRBD2. Trimming removed 2 bases from V and 8 bases from J; junction bases left unmatched: 9. CDR1 is KGHSH, CDR2 LQKENI, per germline. The CDR3 consists of 15 residues. CDR3 protein: CASSPVLALLDEQFF. For the CDR3, the DNA is TGTGCCAGCTCACCAGTACTAGCGCTACTTGATGAGCAGTTCTTC.

V usage is TRBV14 and J usage is TRBJ1-2, with D perhaps matching TRBD1 (5 bases). V gave up 0 bases and J gave up 4 bases, with 15 bases separating them. Germline V gene sequence: CDR1 SGHDN, CDR2 FVKESK. This CDR3 comprises 16 residues. The CDR3 region has the DNA TGTGCCAGCAGCCAAGATAGGAACAGCAGGGCCTATGGCTACACCTTC. It specifies CASSQDRNSRAYGYTF.

V usage is TRBV30 and J usage is TRBJ2-1; either TRBD1 or TRBD2 may fit D (5 bases each). The V gene lost 3 bases and the J gene lost 0 bases, with 12 bases spanning the gap. Germline V gives CDR1 GTSNPN, CDR2 SVGIG (reference sequence). CDR3 length equals 15 residues. CDR3 sequence: CAWRGTASSYNEQFF. CDR3 sequence (DNA): TGTGCCTGGAGGGGGACGGCGAGCTCCTACAATGAGCAGTTCTTC.

The chain combines TRBV10-2 with TRBJ1-2, with D unresolved. The CDR3 extends over 13 amino acids. The V gene's germline CDR1 is WSHSY and CDR2 SAAADI. Trimming cost V 0 bases and J 4 bases, with 6 bases left between them. CDR3 loop: CASSESSGYGYTF. CDR3 sequence (DNA): TGCGCCAGCAGTGAGTCGTCAGGCTATGGCTACACCTTC.

V and J are TRBV5-1 and TRBJ2-5, with 12 bases lining up with TRBD2. The V and J ends lost 4 bases and 3 bases, in that order; junction bases with no gene match: 7. The CDR3 totals 16 residues. Germline CDR1 is SGHRS and CDR2 is YFSETQ. The CDR3 bases are TGCGCCAGCAGCCTTGGGGCTAGCGGGGGGGAAGAGACCCAGTACTTC. It codes for CASSLGASGGEETQYF. The full variable domain, rest sourced from reference TRBV5-1 and TRBJ2-5, is KAGVTQTPRYLIKTRGQQVTLSCSPISGHRSVSWYQQTPGQGLQFLFEYFSETQRNKGNFPGRFSGRQFSNSRSEMNVSTLELGDSALYLCASSLGASGGEETQYFGPGTRLLVL.

This chain links TRBV5-5 with TRBJ1-2; 10 bases map to TRBD1. Germline CDR1 and CDR2: SGHKS and YYEKEE (reference sequence). The CDR3 consists of 15 residues. V shed 4 bases and J 7 bases; nucleotides not matched to a gene: 10. CDR3 in amino acids: CASSTGTGVFGGYTF. CDR3 nucleotides: TGTGCCAGCAGCACAGGGACAGGGGTATTTGGTGGCTACACCTTC.

The V and J genes are TRBV11-2 and TRBJ2-1; D unclear. Germline values: CDR1 SGHAT, CDR2 FQNNGV. Deletions cut 6 bases from V and 5 bases from J, with 14 bases between. There are 14 residues in the CDR3. The DNA of the CDR3 is TGTGCCAGCAGTTTCGGGTCGGCGGACAATGAGCAGTTCTTC. Residues: CASSFGSADNEQFF.

This CDR3 reads CASVAGANVLTF. For the CDR3, the DNA is TGTGCCAGCGTGGCTGGGGCCAACGTCCTGACTTTC. The chain is built from TRBV6-1 and TRBJ2-6; no clear D gene. Germline V gene sequence: CDR1 MNHNS, CDR2 SASEGT. The V end was cut by 8 bases, the J end by 2 bases, with 4 bases between. This CDR3 is 12 amino acids long.

This rearrangement joins TRBV30 to TRBJ2-6; D is uncertain. The germline V gene encodes CDR1 GTSNPN and CDR2 SVGIG (reference sequence). The CDR3 has 11 amino acids. Trimming left V 5 bases short and J 1 base short, with 0 bases between. The CDR3 sequence: CAWSGANVLTF. The CDR3, as DNA: TGTGCCTGGTCTGGGGCCAACGTCCTGACTTTC.

The chain carries TRBV18 and TRBJ1-4, with D uncertain. Trimming stripped 3 bases from V and 5 bases from J, with 7 bases between. The germline V gene has CDR1 KGHSH and CDR2 LQKENI. There are 13 residues in the CDR3. The CDR3 DNA is TGTGCCAGCTCACCGGATCAGAATGAAAAACTGTTTTTT. The encoded protein is CASSPDQNEKLFF.

The gene calls are TRBV5-1 and TRBJ2-1; 15 bases match TRBD2. V lost 4 bases, J lost 9 bases, and 11 bases stayed unmatched. CDR3 size: 17 residues. CDR1 is SGHRS, CDR2 YFSETQ, per germline. This chain's CDR3 is CASSRTSGRGGYVEQFF. The CDR3 DNA follows: TGCGCCAGCAGCCGGACTAGCGGGAGGGGAGGGTACGTTGAGCAGTTCTTC. Using reference TRBV5-1 and TRBJ2-1 for the parts outside the CDR3, the full variable domain is KAGVTQTPRYLIKTRGQQVTLSCSPISGHRSVSWYQQTPGQGLQFLFEYFSETQRNKGNFPGRFSGRQFSNSRSEMNVSTLELGDSALYLCASSRTSGRGGYVEQFFGPGTRLTVL.

The J gene is TRBJ2-2, the V gene TRBV5-5, with D perhaps assigned TRBD1 or TRBD2 (5 bases each). The V gene lost 6 bases and the J gene lost 3 bases, with 15 bases spanning the gap. CDR1 is SGHKS, CDR2 YYEKEE, per germline (reference sequence). The CDR3 is 15 amino acids. Here the CDR3 reads CASIFGAGDTGELFF. CDR3 nucleotides: TGTGCCAGCATTTTCGGGGCAGGTGACACCGGGGAGCTGTTTTTT. The full variable domain, completed using reference TRBV5-5 and TRBJ2-2, is DAGVTQSPTHLIKTRGQQVTLRCSPISGHKSVSWYQQVLGQGPQFIFQYYEKEERGRGNFPDRFSARQFPNYSSELNVNALLLGDSALYLCASIFGAGDTGELFFGEGSRLTVL.

The chain couples TRBV6-5 to TRBJ2-7; 7 bases agree with TRBD2. The CDR3 loop spans 16 amino acids. From germline, CDR1 is MNHEY and CDR2 SVGAGI. V shed 0 bases and J 2 bases; nucleotides not matched to a gene: 7. CDR3 DNA: TGTGCCAGCAGTTACTCGGGCGTGGGGGGGGCCTACGAGCAGTACTTC. Protein: CASSYSGVGGAYEQYF.

The chain joins TRBV18 to TRBJ1-3, with 7 bases that match TRBD1. J was trimmed by 1 base and V by 4 bases; bases with no gene match: 1. Germline loops: CDR1 KGHSH, CDR2 LQKENI. The CDR3 covers 14 residues. The CDR3 spells CASSQQGSGNTIYF. The CDR3 DNA reads as TGTGCCAGCTCACAACAGGGGTCTGGAAACACCATATATTTT.

V and J are TRBV2 and TRBJ2-2; weak D call: TRBD1 (5 bases). The germline V gene encodes CDR1 SNHLY and CDR2 FYNNEI. The CDR3 loop spans 15 amino acids. Trimming took off 4 bases at V and 1 base at J, with 10 bases between the two ends. CDR3 sequence: CASSVPQGNTGELFF. The CDR3 DNA sequence: TGTGCCAGCAGTGTACCGCAGGGGAACACCGGGGAGCTGTTTTTT.

V and J are TRBV19 and TRBJ2-7; 8 positions agree with TRBD1. With 6 bases clipped from V and 4 bases from J, the junction kept 8 bases outside the gene matches. Germline assignment: CDR1 LNHDA and CDR2 SQIVND (reference sequence). The CDR3 totals 14 residues. In nucleotides, the CDR3 is TGTGCCAGTAGACCCGGACAGGGAGTATACGAGCAGTACTTC. This codes for CASRPGQGVYEQYF.

This clone was seen more than once but under ten times. This chain uses TRBV10-2 with TRBJ1-5; 12 bases match TRBD1. The CDR3 has 17 amino acids. J lost 0 bases, V lost 8 bases, and 8 bases had no gene match. The germline CDR1 and CDR2 sequences are WSHSY and SAAADI. The CDR3 DNA sequence: TGCGCCAGCGGGCCCGGGACAGGGGGCGGTAGCAATCAGCCCCAGCATTTT. Protein sequence: CASGPGTGGGSNQPQHF.

The chain employs TRBV14 and TRBJ2-4; no reliable D call. The CDR3 consists of 17 residues. Germline V lookup: CDR1 SGHDN, CDR2 FVKESK. Trimming removed 8 bases from V and 0 bases from J, with 20 bases in between. This CDR3 reads CASYFFCTPLAKNIQYF. Here the CDR3 DNA reads TGTGCCAGCTACTTTTTTTGCACTCCTCTAGCCAAAAACATTCAGTACTTC.